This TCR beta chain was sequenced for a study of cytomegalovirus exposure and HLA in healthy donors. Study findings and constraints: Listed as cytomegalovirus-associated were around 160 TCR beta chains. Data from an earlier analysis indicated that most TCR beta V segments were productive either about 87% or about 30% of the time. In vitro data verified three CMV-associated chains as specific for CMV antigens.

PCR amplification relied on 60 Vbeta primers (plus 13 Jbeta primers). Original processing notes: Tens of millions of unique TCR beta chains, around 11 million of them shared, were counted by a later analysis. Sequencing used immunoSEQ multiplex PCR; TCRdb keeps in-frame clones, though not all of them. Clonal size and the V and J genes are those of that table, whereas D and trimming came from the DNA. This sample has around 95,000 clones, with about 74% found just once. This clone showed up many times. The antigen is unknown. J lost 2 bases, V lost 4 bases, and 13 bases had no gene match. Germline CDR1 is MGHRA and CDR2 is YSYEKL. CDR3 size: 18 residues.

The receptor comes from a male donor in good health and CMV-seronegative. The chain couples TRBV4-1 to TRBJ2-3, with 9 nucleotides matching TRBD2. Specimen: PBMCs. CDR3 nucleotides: TGCGCCAGCAGCCTAGTGAGTAGCGGGAGCACGTCCACAGATACGCAGTATTTT. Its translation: CASSLVSSGSTSTDTQYF.